This T cell receptor (beta chain) was recovered during a study of shared clonotypes between healthy human individuals (dated by TCRdb to 2019 to 2021). Regarding the complete study: The cohort comprised two women and three men aged 18 to 49 years. Blood TCR repertoires of five healthy adults were deeply sequenced to estimate repertoire size and the extent of clonotype sharing between individuals. Each donor's leukapheresis produced roughly between roughly 0.94 and 9.5 billion PBMCs. For each donor, three plates each were used for CD4 naive and CD4 memory, two plates were used for CD8 naive, and one plate was used for CD8 memory. To increase sequencing depth and limit assay-specific biases, TCR repertoire library preparation and sequencing were carried out by different laboratories using diverse techniques. On the study overall, not on this receptor specifically: Sampling was restricted to blood, and TCR repertoires in tissues likely differ from the TCR repertoires found in blood. Across four donors, roughly 5% of naive CD4, roughly 3.4% of naive CD8, approximately 2.5% of memory CD4, and about 0.44% of memory CD8 clonotypes were shared. Based on pairwise subsampling, the degree of clonotype sharing among donors was expected to be affected by sequencing depth. The genetic and exposure-history diversity represented was limited by the small number of donors. Incomplete sequencing was indicated by rarefaction of sorted-subset datasets, despite the large sequencing depth. Naive subsets generally had larger estimated clonotype richness than memory subsets. Higher generation probabilities were observed for clonotypes shared by all four sorted-subset donors than for non-shared clonotypes.

Using the deep immunoSEQ assay, multiplex PCR amplified TCR CDR3 regions from genomic DNA. Extracted genomic DNA from each cell subset was spread evenly across all wells of several immunoSEQ 96-well plates, with each plate serving as a replicate. For sorted subsets, each replicate PCR was loaded with approximately 0.2 ug genomic DNA, equivalent to some 31,000 T cell genomes. Purified libraries were quantified with a Qubit 3.0 fluorometer, sized on a Bioanalyzer 2100, and re-quantified with the KAPA Library Quantification kit. Each immunoSEQ 96-well plate was sequenced on its own single-read 150-cycle Illumina NextSeq 550 flow cell. In the source study's methods: Because the immunoSEQ output held only junctional sequences and lacked quality scores, the filtering could not match the filtering applied to full-length reads. Sequences were annotated with PyIR, a Python wrapper for IgBLAST v1.9, and V/J genes and CDR3 were assigned using IMGT germline references. Any read was removed if the V/J assignment was weak (E-value above 1e-6), the CDR3 was missing, or the read contained stop codons, out-of-frame junctions, or ambiguous translated residues. V3J clonotypes were defined as sequences sharing the same inferred V gene, J gene, and CDR3 amino acid sequence. To compute the percentage overlap between repertoires, the number of shared unique clonotypes was divided by the size of the smaller repertoire. Richness of each repertoire was evaluated using RTK rarefaction, the Chao1 estimator, and Recon v2.1 estimates of unobserved clonotypes. Generation probabilities were computed with OLGA for all TCRbeta clonotypes obtained by the gDNA method from a few donors. In TCRdb, the immuneACCESS table is reduced to in-frame sequences with V and J assigned. These tables do not hold every clone; where another copy was compared, an unresolved V gene accounts for under half, and the others remain unexplained. The DNA gave D and trimming, while V, J and clone size come from that table. Within this sample are a few million clones, with approximately 90% of them counted one time only. The ten most abundant clones make up over 0.12% of the sample.

A note on this clone: Its target antigen remains unknown. Base qualities are not provided; no much larger clone lies one nucleotide away.

The donors were healthy, HIV-negative adults with no recently reported acute infections or vaccinations. Only Caucasian adults living in Nashville, Tennessee, USA were represented among the donors. CD4+ T cells were enriched by magnetic negative selection, after which naive cells were positively selected on CD45RA and the negative fraction was taken as the memory subset. Blood was collected by leukapheresis, and PBMCs were isolated by Ficoll-Histopaque density gradient centrifugation and then cryopreserved in liquid nitrogen vapor phase. Analytical flow cytometry was used to check the purity and quantity of every magnetically sorted T cell population. Each sorted fraction had its genomic DNA isolated and then quantified by UV absorbance on a Nanodrop 2000c. This sequence was found in a man aged 18 to 29 in good health. Sequenced input: naive CD4+ T cells sorted from blood. The sample's cell subset or site, from its label and the paper: CD45RA+ positively selected.

The encoded CDR3 is CASSQESIRKTQYF. In nucleotide form, the sequence is TGTGCCAGCAGCCAAGAATCTATTAGGAAGACCCAGTACTTC. The V and J segments used are TRBV14 and TRBJ2-5, with no confidently assigned D gene. V loses 0 bases of germline sequence and J loses 6 bases, and the interval between the two ends is 11 bases. The germline V gene provides CDR1 SGHDN and CDR2 FVKESK. Spanning cysteine to phenylalanine, the CDR3 consists of 14 amino acids. Only CDR3 DNA is held: 42 bases, read in frame from base 1.